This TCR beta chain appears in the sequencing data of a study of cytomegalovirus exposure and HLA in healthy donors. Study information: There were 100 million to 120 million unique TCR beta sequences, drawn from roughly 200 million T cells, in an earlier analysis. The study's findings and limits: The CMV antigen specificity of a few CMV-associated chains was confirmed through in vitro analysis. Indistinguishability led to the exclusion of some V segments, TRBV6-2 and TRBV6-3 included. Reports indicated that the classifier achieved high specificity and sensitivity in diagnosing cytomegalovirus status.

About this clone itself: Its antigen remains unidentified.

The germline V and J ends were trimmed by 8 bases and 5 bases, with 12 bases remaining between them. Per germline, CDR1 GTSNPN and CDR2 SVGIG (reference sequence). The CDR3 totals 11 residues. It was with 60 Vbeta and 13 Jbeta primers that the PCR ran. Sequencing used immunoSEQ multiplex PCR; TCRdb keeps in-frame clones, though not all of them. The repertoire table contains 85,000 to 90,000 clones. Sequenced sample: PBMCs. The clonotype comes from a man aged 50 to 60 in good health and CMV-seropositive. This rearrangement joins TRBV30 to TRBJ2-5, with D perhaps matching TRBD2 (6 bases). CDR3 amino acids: CATGTLETQYF. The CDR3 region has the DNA TGTGCCACCGGGACTTTGGAGACCCAGTACTTC.